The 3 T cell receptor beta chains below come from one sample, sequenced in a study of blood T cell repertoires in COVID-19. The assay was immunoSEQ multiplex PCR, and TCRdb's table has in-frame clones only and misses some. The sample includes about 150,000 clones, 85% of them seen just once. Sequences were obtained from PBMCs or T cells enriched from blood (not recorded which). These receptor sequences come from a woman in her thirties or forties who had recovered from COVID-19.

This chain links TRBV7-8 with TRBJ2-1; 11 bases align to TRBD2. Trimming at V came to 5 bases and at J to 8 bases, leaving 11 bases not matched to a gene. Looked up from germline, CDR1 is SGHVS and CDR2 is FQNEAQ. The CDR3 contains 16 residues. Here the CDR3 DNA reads TGTGCCAGCAGCCTAGGGACTAGCGGATCCAACGATGAGCAGTTCTTC. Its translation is CASSLGTSGSNDEQFF.

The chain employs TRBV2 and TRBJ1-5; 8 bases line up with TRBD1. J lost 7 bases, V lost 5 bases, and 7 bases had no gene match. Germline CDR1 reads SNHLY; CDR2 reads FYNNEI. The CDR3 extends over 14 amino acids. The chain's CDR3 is CASSSDRVNQPQHF. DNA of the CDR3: TGTGCCAGCAGTTCGGACAGGGTAAACCAGCCCCAGCATTTT.

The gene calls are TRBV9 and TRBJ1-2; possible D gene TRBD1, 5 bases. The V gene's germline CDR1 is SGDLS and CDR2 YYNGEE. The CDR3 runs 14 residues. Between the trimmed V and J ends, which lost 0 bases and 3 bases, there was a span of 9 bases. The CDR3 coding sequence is TGTGCCAGCAGCGTAGATGACAGTTACTATGGCTACACCTTC. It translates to CASSVDDSYYGYTF.